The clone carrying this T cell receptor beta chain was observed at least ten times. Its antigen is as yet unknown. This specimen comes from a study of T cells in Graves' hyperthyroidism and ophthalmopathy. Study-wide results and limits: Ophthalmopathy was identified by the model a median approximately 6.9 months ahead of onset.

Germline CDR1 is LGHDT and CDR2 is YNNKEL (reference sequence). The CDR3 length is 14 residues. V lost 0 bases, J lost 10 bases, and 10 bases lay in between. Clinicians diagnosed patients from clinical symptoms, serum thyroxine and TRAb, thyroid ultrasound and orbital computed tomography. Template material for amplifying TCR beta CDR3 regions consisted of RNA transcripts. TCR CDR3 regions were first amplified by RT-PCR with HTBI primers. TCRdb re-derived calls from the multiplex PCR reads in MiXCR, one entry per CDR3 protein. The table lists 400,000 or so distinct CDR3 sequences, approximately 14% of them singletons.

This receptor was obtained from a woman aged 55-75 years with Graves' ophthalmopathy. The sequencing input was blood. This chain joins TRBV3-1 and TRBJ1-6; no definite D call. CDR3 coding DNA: TGTGCCAGCAGCCAAGATCGAACCAGGTCACCCCTCCACTTT. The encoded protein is CASSQDRTRSPLHF. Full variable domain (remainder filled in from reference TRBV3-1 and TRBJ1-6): DTAVSQTPKYLVTQMGNDKSIKCEQNLGHDTMYWYKQDSKKFLKIMFSYNNKELIINETVPNRFSPKSPDKAHLNLHINSLELGDSAVYFCASSQDRTRSPLHFGNGTRLTVT.